Listed below are T cell receptor beta chains from one sample, sequenced in a study of Graves' ophthalmopathy and Graves' hyperthyroidism. TCRdb reanalysed the multiplex PCR reads using MiXCR and keeps one entry per CDR3 protein. The sample has over a million distinct CDR3 sequences; about 36% are singletons. The sequencing sample was made of peripheral blood or thyroid tissue (not recorded which). Receptors were obtained from an adult man with Graves' hyperthyroidism. CDR3s include the opening cysteine and the closing phenylalanine or tryptophan. Fields, in order: CDR3 length, D gene, V gene, J gene, clone size, CDR3 DNA, CDR3 protein. D genes are given only for firm matches. Clone size is not always given. Where it is, it says once, few, many or a class for expanded clones.

cdr3_length: 12; d_call: TRBD1; v_call: TRBV29-1; j_call: TRBJ1-1; clone_size: .; cdr3_nt: TGCAGCGTGGGGACAGGGGGCCGGCTGGCTTTCTTT; cdr3_aa: CSVGTGGRLAFF
cdr3_length: 13; d_call: .; v_call: TRBV7-8; j_call: TRBJ1-2; clone_size: .; cdr3_nt: TGTGCCAGCAGCTTAGATGGGCGTCGGGGCTACACCTTC; cdr3_aa: CASSLDGRRGYTF
cdr3_length: 14; d_call: .; v_call: TRBV29-1; j_call: TRBJ1-1; clone_size: .; cdr3_nt: TGCAGCACAAAGGCCCGTCGGGGAGCCACTGAAGCTTTCTTT; cdr3_aa: CSTKARRGATEAFF
cdr3_length: 14; d_call: .; v_call: TRBV7-8; j_call: TRBJ2-7; clone_size: many; cdr3_nt: TGTGCCAGCAGCTTAGCTGAGACTCACTACGAGCAGTACTTC; cdr3_aa: CASSLAETHYEQYF
cdr3_length: 12; d_call: .; v_call: TRBV2; j_call: TRBJ1-6; clone_size: many; cdr3_nt: TGTGCCAGCGATGGTGGTGGTTCACCCCTCCACTTT; cdr3_aa: CASDGGGSPLHF
cdr3_length: 11; d_call: .; v_call: TRBV20-1; j_call: TRBJ2-7; clone_size: many; cdr3_nt: TGCAGTGTCCCGGGGATCTACGAGCAGTACTTC; cdr3_aa: CSVPGIYEQYF
cdr3_length: 12; d_call: .; v_call: TRBV7-9; j_call: TRBJ1-1; clone_size: .; cdr3_nt: TGTGCCAGCAGCCCTCCAGACAGTGAAGCTTTCTTT; cdr3_aa: CASSPPDSEAFF
cdr3_length: 14; d_call: .; v_call: TRBV5-4; j_call: TRBJ2-7; clone_size: .; cdr3_nt: TGTGCCAGCAGCTTTCCGGACAAAGCCTACGAGCAGTACTTC; cdr3_aa: CASSFPDKAYEQYF
cdr3_length: 18; d_call: TRBD2; v_call: TRBV20-1; j_call: TRBJ2-7; clone_size: .; cdr3_nt: TGCAGTGCTAGAGTAGGGTTAGCGGGAGGCAGCCTACTATTGGAGCAGTACTTC; cdr3_aa: CSARVGLAGGSLLLEQYF
cdr3_length: 16; d_call: .; v_call: TRBV5-5; j_call: TRBJ1-6; clone_size: few; cdr3_nt: TGTGCCAGCAGCCTCCAGACAGGAAATTCTAATTCACCCCTCCACTTT; cdr3_aa: CASSLQTGNSNSPLHF
cdr3_length: 14; d_call: TRBD2; v_call: TRBV7-9; j_call: TRBJ2-7; clone_size: many; cdr3_nt: TGTGCCAGCAGAATTCCGGGAGGGAACGAGGAGCAGTACTTC; cdr3_aa: CASRIPGGNEEQYF
cdr3_length: 15; d_call: .; v_call: TRBV19; j_call: TRBJ1-5; clone_size: many; cdr3_nt: TGTGCCAGTAGGGGGAGGGTAGGGGCTCGTCAGCCCCAGCATTTT; cdr3_aa: CASRGRVGARQPQHF
cdr3_length: 14; d_call: .; v_call: TRBV15; j_call: TRBJ1-2; clone_size: many; cdr3_nt: TGTGCCACCAGCAGAGGGACAAATAACTATGGCTACACCTTC; cdr3_aa: CATSRGTNNYGYTF
cdr3_length: 14; d_call: .; v_call: TRBV10-1; j_call: TRBJ2-5; clone_size: many; cdr3_nt: TGCGCCAGCAGTGAGGGGACAAATCAAGAGACCCAGTACTTC; cdr3_aa: CASSEGTNQETQYF
cdr3_length: 15; d_call: .; v_call: TRBV20-1; j_call: TRBJ1-5; clone_size: .; cdr3_nt: TGCAGTGCAGTCTACGGGGGATGGTATGATCAGCCCCAGCATTTT; cdr3_aa: CSAVYGGWYDQPQHF
cdr3_length: 15; d_call: .; v_call: TRBV12-3/TRBV12-4; j_call: TRBJ1-6; clone_size: few; cdr3_nt: TGTGCCAGCAGTTTATCGAGGGTTGGAAATTCACCCCTCCACTTT; cdr3_aa: CASSLSRVGNSPLHF
cdr3_length: 15; d_call: TRBD1; v_call: TRBV6-2/TRBV6-3; j_call: TRBJ2-7; clone_size: .; cdr3_nt: TGTGCCAGCAGATCCCCCGGGACAGGGACAGTCGAGCAGTACTTC; cdr3_aa: CASRSPGTGTVEQYF
cdr3_length: 11; d_call: .; v_call: TRBV24-1; j_call: TRBJ1-5; clone_size: .; cdr3_nt: TGTGCCACCAGTACTGGGGAGACCCAGCATTTT; cdr3_aa: CATSTGETQHF
cdr3_length: 15; d_call: .; v_call: TRBV12-3/TRBV12-4; j_call: TRBJ2-5; clone_size: few; cdr3_nt: TGTGCCAGCAGTCCCAGATTCCGGGGTAGGGAGACCCAGTACTTC; cdr3_aa: CASSPRFRGRETQYF
cdr3_length: 12; d_call: .; v_call: TRBV2; j_call: TRBJ1-1; clone_size: many; cdr3_nt: TGTGCCAGCAGTGAAGAGACAGTTGAAGCTTTCTTT; cdr3_aa: CASSEETVEAFF
cdr3_length: 17; d_call: .; v_call: TRBV20-1; j_call: TRBJ1-2; clone_size: many; cdr3_nt: TGCAGTGCTAGAGATTCGCAAAACTCGGGAGTGGGCTATGGCTACACCTTC; cdr3_aa: CSARDSQNSGVGYGYTF
cdr3_length: 14; d_call: TRBD1; v_call: TRBV7-9; j_call: TRBJ1-6; clone_size: .; cdr3_nt: TGTGCCAGCAGACCCGACAGGGGTGATTCACCCCTCCACTTT; cdr3_aa: CASRPDRGDSPLHF
cdr3_length: 14; d_call: .; v_call: TRBV24-1; j_call: TRBJ2-2; clone_size: few; cdr3_nt: TGTGCCACTCGGGGGCCAGGGTACACCGGGGAGCTGTTTTTT; cdr3_aa: CATRGPGYTGELFF
cdr3_length: 14; d_call: TRBD1; v_call: TRBV6-5; j_call: TRBJ1-4; clone_size: .; cdr3_nt: TGTGCCAGCAGTCCTCGGGACAGTTGGGAAAAACTGTTTTTT; cdr3_aa: CASSPRDSWEKLFF
cdr3_length: 13; d_call: TRBD1; v_call: TRBV20-1; j_call: TRBJ1-5; clone_size: .; cdr3_nt: TGCAGTGCCAAACTGGCAGGGGGCATCTACGAGCATTTT; cdr3_aa: CSAKLAGGIYEHF
cdr3_length: 16; d_call: .; v_call: TRBV6-6; j_call: TRBJ1-2; clone_size: .; cdr3_nt: TGTGCCAGCAGTTATGTGAAGACAAACGGGAACTATGGCTACACCTTC; cdr3_aa: CASSYVKTNGNYGYTF
cdr3_length: 14; d_call: .; v_call: TRBV6-2/TRBV6-3; j_call: TRBJ1-5; clone_size: .; cdr3_nt: TGTGCCAGCAGCACCGCCACAGGGAGTCAGCCCCAGCATTTT; cdr3_aa: CASSTATGSQPQHF
cdr3_length: 13; d_call: TRBD1; v_call: TRBV19; j_call: TRBJ1-1; clone_size: .; cdr3_nt: TGTGCCAGTGAGGACAGGGGATACACTGAAGCTTTCTTT; cdr3_aa: CASEDRGYTEAFF
cdr3_length: 14; d_call: .; v_call: TRBV5-6; j_call: TRBJ2-7; clone_size: .; cdr3_nt: TGTGCCAGCAGCTTCTTAGGACCTTTCTACGAGCAGCACTTC; cdr3_aa: CASSFLGPFYEQHF
cdr3_length: 16; d_call: .; v_call: TRBV5-1; j_call: TRBJ1-5; clone_size: .; cdr3_nt: TGCGCCAGCAGCTTGGCTCAGGGGATGAGCAATCAGCCCCAGCATTTT; cdr3_aa: CASSLAQGMSNQPQHF
cdr3_length: 14; d_call: .; v_call: TRBV20-1; j_call: TRBJ2-7; clone_size: .; cdr3_nt: TGCAGTGCTAGACTAGCCTTTATAAACTACGAGCAGTACTTC; cdr3_aa: CSARLAFINYEQYF
cdr3_length: 16; d_call: TRBD2; v_call: TRBV7-9; j_call: TRBJ2-7; clone_size: few; cdr3_nt: TGTGCCAGCAGCTCGTCTAGCGGGCTGAGCTCCTACGAGCAGTACTTC; cdr3_aa: CASSSSSGLSSYEQYF
cdr3_length: 14; d_call: .; v_call: TRBV6-6; j_call: TRBJ2-7; clone_size: few; cdr3_nt: TGTGCCAGCAGTGTCCGGGGGAAACGCTACGAGCAGTACTTC; cdr3_aa: CASSVRGKRYEQYF
cdr3_length: 15; d_call: TRBD2; v_call: TRBV11-2; j_call: TRBJ2-6; clone_size: once; cdr3_nt: TGTGCCAGCAGCCACGGACTAGTAGGCGCCAACGTCCTGACTTTC; cdr3_aa: CASSHGLVGANVLTF
cdr3_length: 12; d_call: .; v_call: TRBV19; j_call: TRBJ1-1; clone_size: many; cdr3_nt: TGTGCCAGTGAATACCCGGGACAAGAAGCTTTCTTT; cdr3_aa: CASEYPGQEAFF
cdr3_length: 19; d_call: .; v_call: TRBV28; j_call: TRBJ2-5; clone_size: few; cdr3_nt: TGTGCCAGCAGTTCGCGGGCGTTCGGTCCCATGGGCGGGCAAGAGACCCAGTACTTC; cdr3_aa: CASSSRAFGPMGGQETQYF
cdr3_length: 14; d_call: .; v_call: TRBV10-3; j_call: TRBJ1-1; clone_size: once; cdr3_nt: TGTGCCATCAGCGACCGGGTCGGGAGCACTGAAGCTTTCTTT; cdr3_aa: CAISDRVGSTEAFF
cdr3_length: 17; d_call: .; v_call: TRBV20-1; j_call: TRBJ1-5; clone_size: many; cdr3_nt: TGCAGTGCTAGAGAGCGGCCCCTCTCGACAGGAGGTCAGCCCCAGCATTTT; cdr3_aa: CSARERPLSTGGQPQHF
cdr3_length: 14; d_call: TRBD2; v_call: TRBV2; j_call: TRBJ2-2; clone_size: many; cdr3_nt: TGTGCCAGCACTACGGGGGGGCACGGCGGGGAGCTGTTTTTT; cdr3_aa: CASTTGGHGGELFF
cdr3_length: 14; d_call: .; v_call: TRBV13; j_call: TRBJ2-7; clone_size: few; cdr3_nt: TGTGCCAGCTCCCCCGCGGGGTTCTCCTACGAGCAGTACTTC; cdr3_aa: CASSPAGFSYEQYF
cdr3_length: 13; d_call: .; v_call: TRBV24-1; j_call: TRBJ1-6; clone_size: many; cdr3_nt: TGTGCCACTAGTGCCTCGACGAATTCACCCCTCCACTTT; cdr3_aa: CATSASTNSPLHF
cdr3_length: 18; d_call: TRBD1; v_call: TRBV10-3; j_call: TRBJ2-5; clone_size: many; cdr3_nt: TGTGCCATCACCGACCCGGGACAGGGGGCGCATGGGCAAGAGACCCAGTACTTC; cdr3_aa: CAITDPGQGAHGQETQYF
cdr3_length: 12; d_call: TRBD2; v_call: TRBV29-1; j_call: TRBJ2-6; clone_size: .; cdr3_nt: TGCAGCGTTGGGGGAGGGTGGGGGACTGAAGCTTTC; cdr3_aa: CSVGGGWGTEAF
cdr3_length: 17; d_call: .; v_call: TRBV7-8; j_call: TRBJ1-2; clone_size: .; cdr3_nt: TGTGCCAGCAGCTTCGGACTAGCGGGGGGGGGCGCCTATGGCTACACCTTC; cdr3_aa: CASSFGLAGGGAYGYTF
cdr3_length: 16; d_call: .; v_call: TRBV10-2; j_call: TRBJ1-2; clone_size: .; cdr3_nt: TGCGCCAGCAGTGAGCCGGACAGTCTTTTCGTACTCGGCTACACCTTC; cdr3_aa: CASSEPDSLFVLGYTF
cdr3_length: 14; d_call: .; v_call: TRBV2; j_call: TRBJ1-3; clone_size: many; cdr3_nt: TGTGCCAGCAGTAACAGCCTCGCGGGGTACACCATATATTTT; cdr3_aa: CASSNSLAGYTIYF
cdr3_length: 16; d_call: .; v_call: TRBV12-3/TRBV12-4; j_call: TRBJ2-7; clone_size: few; cdr3_nt: TGTGCCAGCAGTTTCGGGCCCACTTCAGACTCCTACGAGCAGTACTTC; cdr3_aa: CASSFGPTSDSYEQYF
cdr3_length: 14; d_call: .; v_call: TRBV9; j_call: TRBJ2-7; clone_size: .; cdr3_nt: TGTGCCAGCAGCCGGCGGGACAACGGCGGCGAGCAGTACTTC; cdr3_aa: CASSRRDNGGEQYF
cdr3_length: 15; d_call: TRBD1; v_call: TRBV7-9; j_call: TRBJ2-7; clone_size: few; cdr3_nt: TGTGCCAGCAGCTTAGTGGGACAGGGAATGTACGAGCAGTACTTC; cdr3_aa: CASSLVGQGMYEQYF
cdr3_length: 14; d_call: TRBD1; v_call: TRBV7-2; j_call: TRBJ1-1; clone_size: many; cdr3_nt: TGTGCCAGCAGCTTAGGGGGACAGGGGAAAATGACTTTCTTT; cdr3_aa: CASSLGGQGKMTFF
cdr3_length: 12; d_call: .; v_call: TRBV20-1; j_call: TRBJ2-5; clone_size: many; cdr3_nt: TGCAGTGCTAGACAGGGGTGGGAGACCCAGTACTTC; cdr3_aa: CSARQGWETQYF
cdr3_length: 14; d_call: .; v_call: TRBV7-9; j_call: TRBJ2-7; clone_size: .; cdr3_nt: TGTGCCAGCAGCTTAGCGGGGATGGACTACGAGCAGTACTTC; cdr3_aa: CASSLAGMDYEQYF
cdr3_length: 11; d_call: .; v_call: TRBV27; j_call: TRBJ2-7; clone_size: .; cdr3_nt: TGTGCCAGCAGTAACAGGGAAAAGATCTCATTC; cdr3_aa: CASSNREKISF
cdr3_length: 15; d_call: TRBD1; v_call: TRBV5-4; j_call: TRBJ1-1; clone_size: .; cdr3_nt: TGTGCCAGCAGCTCCGGACAGGCCTTGAACACTGAAGCTTTCTTT; cdr3_aa: CASSSGQALNTEAFF
cdr3_length: 13; d_call: TRBD2; v_call: TRBV25-1; j_call: TRBJ2-7; clone_size: .; cdr3_nt: TGTGCCAGCGACGCTAGCGGCGGCTACGAGCAGTACTTC; cdr3_aa: CASDASGGYEQYF
cdr3_length: 13; d_call: .; v_call: TRBV6-4; j_call: TRBJ2-6; clone_size: .; cdr3_nt: TGTGCCATCAGTTCCCAGGGGATGAACGTCCTGACTTTC; cdr3_aa: CAISSQGMNVLTF
cdr3_length: 13; d_call: .; v_call: TRBV20-1; j_call: TRBJ1-5; clone_size: once; cdr3_nt: TGCAGTGCCAGCAGTTACTCGGGTCAGCCCCAGCATTTT; cdr3_aa: CSASSYSGQPQHF
cdr3_length: 14; d_call: TRBD2; v_call: TRBV20-1; j_call: TRBJ2-3; clone_size: .; cdr3_nt: TGCACACCTATGGCGGGAGGGGCCTTTGATACGCAGTATTTT; cdr3_aa: CTPMAGGAFDTQYF
cdr3_length: 13; d_call: .; v_call: TRBV20-1; j_call: TRBJ2-5; clone_size: .; cdr3_nt: TGCAGTGCTAGAGTTTACAGGGAAGAGACCCAGTACTTC; cdr3_aa: CSARVYREETQYF
cdr3_length: 17; d_call: TRBD2; v_call: TRBV15; j_call: TRBJ2-6; clone_size: many; cdr3_nt: TGTGCCACCAGCAGAGGAGTAGCGGGGTCTGGGGCCAACGTCCTGACTTTC; cdr3_aa: CATSRGVAGSGANVLTF